This T cell receptor beta chain was profiled in a study of CD8+ T cells in alopecia areata (dated by TCRdb to 2016 to 2019). Study-wide context: Skin from C3H/HeJ donors aged about 6-12 months with spontaneous alopecia was grafted onto female C3H/HeJ recipients aged roughly 6-10 weeks. The study used high-throughput TCRbeta sequencing to examine T cell clonal expansion in alopecia areata, in both the C3H/HeJ mouse model and human patients. immunoSEQ multiplex PCR using 35 Vbeta forward primers and 13 Jbeta reverse primers was used to amplify TCRbeta CDR3 regions. The RNA source kit depended on sample type: the PAXgene miRNA kit for fixed scalp, the miRNeasy kit for PBMCs, and the RNeasy kit for mouse skin. Clonality in the scalp was compared among normal scalp (n=4), patchy alopecia areata scalp (n=8), and alopecia totalis/universalis scalp (n=8). In humans, TCRbeta sequencing was performed on scalp tissue and on sorted CD4+ and CD8+ peripheral blood T cells from healthy controls and from patients with patchy or totalis/universalis alopecia areata.

Cells from mouse cutaneous lymph nodes were pooled, stained for CD4, CD8alpha, NKG2D, NKG2ACE and other markers, and then sorted on a BD Influx. V is trimmed back by 0 bases and J by 3 bases, and the junction contains 5 bases that no gene match accounts for. Counted from cysteine to phenylalanine, this CDR3 has 16 amino acids. The CDR3 was read in part: 36 bases, with the frame set at base 1. The germline V gene sets CDR1 to NSHNY and CDR2 to SYGAGN. Study-level results and caveats: Resident alphabeta T cells in normal human skin are also sequenced, complicating scalp TCR repertoire analysis, unlike mouse skin dominated by gammadelta T cells. Compared with normal scalp, lesional scalp, particularly in alopecia totalis/universalis, had higher clonality and more expanded CD8+ clones, which suggests antigenic drive. TCR sequences shared between patients were less clear than in mice, possibly partly because of HLA diversity in the patient population.

Libraries were prepared through the immunoSEQ multiplex PCR assay. RNA was extracted from all samples and reverse transcribed into cDNA as template for TCR sequencing. SuperScript III was used to make first-strand cDNA, primed with a 2:1 mix of oligo-dT and random hexamers. A synthetic immune receptor repertoire was used to gauge amplification bias, and whatever bias remained was removed computationally. Libraries were sequenced on Illumina HiSeq using 60 bp reads that covered the CDR3 and were read from J toward V. On the authors' methods: Raw reads were preprocessed to remove errors, and CDR3 was defined according to IMGT conventions as the region from the conserved cysteine to phenylalanine. Clonality was calculated as 1 minus Shannon entropy normalized by log2 of the number of productive unique TCRs. Whether scalp clones were CD4 or CD8 was inferred by matching scalp TCRbeta sequences against CD4 and CD8 repertoires sorted from blood. TCRdb took over this immuneACCESS table, retaining in-frame rearrangements with V and J assigned. Such tables are incomplete; in checked studies, under half of the missing clones stem from an unresolved V gene, and the remainder is unexplained. The V and J calls and clone size come from that table; D and trimming were worked out from the DNA. With 290,000 or so clones recorded, this sample contains no clone counted only once. The ten largest clones add up to 0.9% to 1.5% of the sample.

To note about this clone: Its antigen is currently not known. This is a mouse receptor, so gene names and germline sequences are those of the mouse. The read comes to an end 4 residues before the CDR3 does, leaving the germline J gene to fill in the end.

Specimen: CD4+ T cells sorted from a lymph node. The TCR comes from a C3H/HeJ mouse with alopecia areata. This mouse strain carries MHC haplotype H2-k. The chain joins TRBV13-1 to TRBJ2-3; the central 9 bases match TRBD1. The CDR3 bases that were read are TGTGCCAGCAGTGATGCTACAGGGGGCTTGGCAGAA. Translated, this gives CASSDATGGLAE. The full CDR3 protein is CASSDATGGLAETLYF.